The clone carrying this TCR beta chain was detected ten times or more. Antigen unknown. From RNA, the CDR3 regions of TCR beta chains were amplified and sequenced. Following a first-round RT-PCR that used HTBI primers, a second-round multiplex PCR was carried out. MiXCR, applied by TCRdb to the multiplex PCR reads, yields one record per CDR3 protein. This table has 500,000 to 700,000 distinct CDR3 sequences, 22% appearing once. Orbital computed tomography and thyroid ultrasound, along with TRAb, serum thyroxine and clinical symptoms, underpinned diagnosis. This record comes from a study of Graves' ophthalmopathy and Graves' hyperthyroidism. Whole-study findings and limits: Ophthalmopathy progression predictions by the model showed about 75% specificity and about 68% sensitivity. Also, most clonotypes expanded in the thyroid above 0.001 frequency appeared in blood.

V lost 0 bases, J lost 8 bases, and 2 bases lay in between. CDR3 length: 12 amino acids. The sample consisted of peripheral blood. The source of this sequence is a woman between 18 and 29 years old with stable Graves' hyperthyroidism. Some clones in this sample may be carry-over from other donors' samples. The genes are TRBV12-3 or TRBV12-4 and TRBJ1-6; D is undetermined. CDR3 bases: TGTGCCAGCAGTTTAGCTGATTCACCCCTCCACTTT. It yields the protein CASSLADSPLHF.